The rows below give T cell receptor beta chains drawn from one sample of a study of human T cells and chemical hapten exposure. TCRdb re-analysed the 5' RACE reads in MiXCR, keeping a single row per CDR3 protein. The sample includes tens of thousands of distinct CDR3 sequences, about 7.7% of them seen just once. The origin of the receptors is a male donor in good health. Both conserved end residues are part of each CDR3. Each record gives: V gene, J gene, clone size, D gene, CDR3 protein, CDR3 DNA. A D gene is named only where the DNA matches it firmly. Size values are once, few and many counts, or a class for expanded clones, and some rows have none.

TRBV7-9	TRBJ2-5	few	NA	CASSPPLTGQETQYF	TGTGCCAGCAGCCCGCCTTTGACAGGACAAGAGACCCAGTACTTC
TRBV3-1	TRBJ2-1	NA	NA	CASTSPGLGENEQFF	TGTGCCAGCACCTCCCCCGGGCTGGGTGAAAATGAGCAGTTCTTC
TRBV19	TRBJ2-2	few	TRBD1	CASSRDRVTGELFF	TGTGCCAGTAGTCGGGACAGGGTCACCGGGGAGCTGTTTTTT
TRBV20-1	TRBJ1-1	many	NA	CSARVERVNTEAFF	TGCAGTGCTAGAGTAGAGAGGGTGAACACTGAAGCTTTCTTT
TRBV3-1	TRBJ2-1	many	TRBD1	CASRPTKQQGARETYNEQFF	TGTGCCAGCAGGCCTACAAAACAACAGGGGGCAAGGGAGACCTACAATGAGCAGTTCTTC
TRBV20-1	TRBJ2-1	NA	NA	CSAREHSTNEQFF	TGCAGTGCTAGAGAGCACTCGACCAATGAGCAGTTCTTC
TRBV6-2/TRBV6-3	TRBJ1-2	few	NA	CASSQGTVYGYTF	TGTGCCAGCAGCCAAGGAACAGTCTATGGCTACACCTTC
TRBV5-1	TRBJ1-1	NA	NA	CASSLEVMNTEAFF	TGCGCCAGCAGCTTAGAGGTCATGAACACTGAAGCTTTCTTT
TRBV5-1	TRBJ2-7	NA	NA	CASRPGDLGEQYF	TGCGCCAGCAGACCGGGGGACCTCGGAGAGCAGTACTTC
TRBV29-1	TRBJ2-7	few	NA	CSVVEGSSYEQYF	TGCAGCGTTGTTGAGGGCAGCTCCTACGAGCAGTACTTC
TRBV5-1	TRBJ2-3	many	NA	CASSLAADTQYF	TGCGCCAGCAGCTTAGCGGCAGATACGCAGTATTTT
TRBV7-6	TRBJ2-5	many	TRBD2	CASSFPTSGGADKETQYF	TGTGCCAGCAGCTTCCCAACTAGCGGGGGGGCGGATAAGGAGACCCAGTACTTC
TRBV28	TRBJ1-3	NA	TRBD1	CASKAGQGVAGNTIYF	TGTGCCAGCAAAGCGGGACAGGGGGTGGCTGGAAACACCATATATTTT
TRBV20-1	TRBJ2-7	many	TRBD2	CSARDSGKSSYEQYF	TGCAGTGCTAGAGATAGCGGGAAGAGCTCCTACGAGCAGTACTTC
TRBV19	TRBJ1-5	NA	NA	CASTPRGDQPQHF	TGTGCCAGTACCCCCAGAGGGGATCAGCCCCAGCATTTT
TRBV29-1	TRBJ2-6	few	TRBD1	CSVAGTARSGANVLTF	TGCAGCGTAGCCGGGACAGCGCGCTCTGGGGCCAACGTCCTGACTTTC
TRBV5-1	TRBJ2-3	NA	TRBD2	CASSGRGTSTDTQYF	TGCGCCAGCAGCGGGAGGGGCACAAGCACAGATACGCAGTATTTT
TRBV27	TRBJ2-2	few	NA	CASSSPPRSPGELFF	TGTGCCAGCTCCTCCCCCCCCAGATCCCCCGGGGAGCTGTTTTTT
TRBV5-6	TRBJ1-6	few	NA	CASSLQGPNSPLHF	TGTGCCAGCAGCTTACAGGGTCCCAATTCACCCCTCCACTTT
TRBV11-2	TRBJ1-3	many	TRBD1	CASSPGQGAENTIYF	TGTGCCAGCAGCCCCGGGCAGGGGGCGGAAAACACCATATATTTT
TRBV12-3/TRBV12-4	TRBJ1-4	many	TRBD1	CASRSQGASNEKLFF	TGTGCCAGCAGATCTCAGGGGGCGTCTAATGAAAAACTGTTTTTT
TRBV12-5	TRBJ2-1	few	TRBD1	CASGLAQTGGIYNEQFF	TGTGCTAGTGGTTTGGCTCAGACAGGGGGCATCTACAATGAGCAGTTCTTC
TRBV20-1	TRBJ1-6	NA	TRBD1	CSATQGVQNSPLHF	TGCAGTGCGACACAGGGGGTCCAAAATTCACCCCTCCACTTT
TRBV20-1	TRBJ2-3	NA	TRBD2	CSARGGTSGLDTQYF	TGCAGTGCTAGAGGCGGGACTAGCGGGTTAGATACGCAGTATTTT
TRBV20-1	TRBJ2-7	many	TRBD1	CSAGTGPLREQYF	TGCAGTGCCGGGACAGGGCCGCTACGCGAGCAGTACTTC
TRBV6-1	TRBJ2-1	many	NA	CASTISTSSYNEQFF	TGTGCCAGCACCATTAGTACAAGCTCCTACAATGAGCAGTTCTTC